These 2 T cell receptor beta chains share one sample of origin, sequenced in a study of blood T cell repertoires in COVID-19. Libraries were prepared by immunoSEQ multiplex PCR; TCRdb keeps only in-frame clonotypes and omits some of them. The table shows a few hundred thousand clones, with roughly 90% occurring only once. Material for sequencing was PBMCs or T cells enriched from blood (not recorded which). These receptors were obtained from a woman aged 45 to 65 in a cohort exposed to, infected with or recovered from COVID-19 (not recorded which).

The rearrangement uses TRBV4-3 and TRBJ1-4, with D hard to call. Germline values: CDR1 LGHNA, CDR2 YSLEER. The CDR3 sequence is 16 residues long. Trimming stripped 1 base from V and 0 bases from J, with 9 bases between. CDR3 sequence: CASSQGAGATNEKLFF. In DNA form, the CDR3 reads TGCGCCAGCAGCCAAGGGGCCGGTGCAACTAATGAAAAACTGTTTTTT.

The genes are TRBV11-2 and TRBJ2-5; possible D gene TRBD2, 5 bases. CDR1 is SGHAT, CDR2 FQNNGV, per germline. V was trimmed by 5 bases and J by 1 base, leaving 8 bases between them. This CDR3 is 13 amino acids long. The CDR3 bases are TGTGCCAGCAGCCGGGGATTCCAAGAGACCCAGTACTTC. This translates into CASSRGFQETQYF.